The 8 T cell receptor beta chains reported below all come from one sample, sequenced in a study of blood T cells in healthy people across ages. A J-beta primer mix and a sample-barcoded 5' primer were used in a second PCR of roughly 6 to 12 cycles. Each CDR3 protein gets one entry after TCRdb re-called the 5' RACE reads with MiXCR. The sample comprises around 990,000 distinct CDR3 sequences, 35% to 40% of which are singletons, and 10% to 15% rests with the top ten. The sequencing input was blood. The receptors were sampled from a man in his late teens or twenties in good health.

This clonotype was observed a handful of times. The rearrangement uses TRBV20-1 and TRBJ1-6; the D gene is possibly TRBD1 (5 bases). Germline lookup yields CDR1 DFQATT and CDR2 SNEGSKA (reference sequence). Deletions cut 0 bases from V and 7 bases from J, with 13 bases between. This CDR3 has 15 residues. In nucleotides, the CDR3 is TGCAGTGCTAGAGAGACAGAAAAAGAGAATTCACCCCTCCACTTT. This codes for CSARETEKENSPLHF.

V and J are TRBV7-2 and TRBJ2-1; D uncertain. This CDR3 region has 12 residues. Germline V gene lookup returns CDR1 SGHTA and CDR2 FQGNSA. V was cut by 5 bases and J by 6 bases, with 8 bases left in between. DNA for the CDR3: TGTGCCAGCAGCCATGCCTCCAATGAGCAGTTCTTC. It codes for CASSHASNEQFF.

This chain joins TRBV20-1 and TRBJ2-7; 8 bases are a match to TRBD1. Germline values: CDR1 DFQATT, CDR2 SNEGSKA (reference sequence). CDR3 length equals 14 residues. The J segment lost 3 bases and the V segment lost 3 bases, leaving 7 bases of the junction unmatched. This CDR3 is CSASRTGKIYEQYF. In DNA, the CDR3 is TGCAGTGCTAGCCGGACAGGGAAGATCTACGAGCAGTACTTC.

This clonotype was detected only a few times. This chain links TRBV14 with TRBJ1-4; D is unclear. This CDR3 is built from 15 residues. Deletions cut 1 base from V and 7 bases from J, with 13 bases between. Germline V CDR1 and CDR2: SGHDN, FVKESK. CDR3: CASSQAPASGEKLFF. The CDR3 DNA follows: TGTGCCAGCAGCCAAGCTCCGGCATCGGGTGAAAAACTGTTTTTT.

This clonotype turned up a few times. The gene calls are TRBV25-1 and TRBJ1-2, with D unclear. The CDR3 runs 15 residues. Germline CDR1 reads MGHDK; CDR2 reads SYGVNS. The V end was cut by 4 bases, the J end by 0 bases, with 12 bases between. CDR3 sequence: CASSGPDGTNYGYTF. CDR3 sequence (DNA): TGTGCCAGCAGTGGGCCCGACGGGACTAACTATGGCTACACCTTC.

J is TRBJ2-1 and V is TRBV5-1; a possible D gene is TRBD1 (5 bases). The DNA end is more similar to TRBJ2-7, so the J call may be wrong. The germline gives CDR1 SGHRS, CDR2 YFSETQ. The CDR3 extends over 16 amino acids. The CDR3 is CASSLLLQGSYNEQYF. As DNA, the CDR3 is TGCGCCAGCAGCTTATTACTTCAGGGTTCCTACAATGAGCAGTACTTC.

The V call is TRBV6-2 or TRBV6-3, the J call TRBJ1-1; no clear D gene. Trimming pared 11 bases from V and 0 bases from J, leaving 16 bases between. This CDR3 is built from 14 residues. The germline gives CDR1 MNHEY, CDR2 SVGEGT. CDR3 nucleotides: TGTGCCCCAAACTTGGGAGTCATGAACACTGAAGCTTTCTTT. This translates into CAPNLGVMNTEAFF.

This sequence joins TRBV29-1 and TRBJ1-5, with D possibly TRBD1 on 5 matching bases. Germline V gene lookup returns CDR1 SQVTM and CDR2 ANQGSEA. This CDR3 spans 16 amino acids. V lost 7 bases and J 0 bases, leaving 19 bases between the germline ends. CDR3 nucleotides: TGCAGCGACCAAGGACGGGGGAAGGGTAGCAATCAGCCCCAGCATTTT. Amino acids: CSDQGRGKGSNQPQHF.